The next 8 T cell receptor beta chains were all read from a single sample in a study of cytomegalovirus exposure and HLA in healthy donors. Assay used: immunoSEQ multiplex PCR; TCRdb lists only in-frame clones, some missing. Of about 200,000 clones in the sample, roughly 80% were seen once. Material for sequencing was PBMCs. The source is a woman between 18 and 29 years old in good health and CMV-seronegative.

The V call is TRBV2, the J call TRBJ1-6; TRBD1 might be the D (5 bases). The CDR3 extends over 14 amino acids. Germline assignment: CDR1 SNHLY and CDR2 FYNNEI. Trimming left V 4 bases short and J 5 bases short, with 9 bases between. In DNA, the CDR3 is TGTGCCAGCAGTGGGGGGACCCATAATTCACCCCTCCACTTT. Protein sequence: CASSGGTHNSPLHF. The entire variable domain, with the rest obtained from reference TRBV2 and TRBJ1-6, is as follows: EPEVTQTPSHQVTQMGQEVILRCVPISNHLYFYWYRQILGQKVEFLVSFYNNEISEKSEIFDDQFSVERPDGSNFTLKIRSTKLEDSAMYFCASSGGTHNSPLHFGNGTRLTVT.

The chain couples TRBV11-2 to TRBJ1-2; the D is unclear. V was shortened by 4 bases and J by 3 bases, with 18 bases between the two germline ends. Germline V gene lookup returns CDR1 SGHAT and CDR2 FQNNGV. The CDR3 extends over 16 amino acids. The CDR3 here is CASSSASSMGYYGYTF. DNA for the CDR3: TGTGCCAGCAGCTCCGCCTCTTCTATGGGTTACTATGGCTACACCTTC.

V and J are TRBV5-1 and TRBJ2-2; tentative D call: TRBD1 (6 bases). The germline gives CDR1 SGHRS, CDR2 YFSETQ. The ends were cut back, 2 bases at V and 6 bases at J, with 11 bases in the middle. This CDR3 spans 14 amino acids. As DNA, the CDR3 is TGCGCCAGCAGCTTACAGGGTATCGCCGGGGAGCTGTTTTTT. Translated, it gives CASSLQGIAGELFF.

The rearrangement links TRBV5-1 to TRBJ2-7, with 7 bases identical to TRBD1. Germline lookup yields CDR1 SGHRS and CDR2 YFSETQ. This CDR3 has 14 residues. V was clipped by 4 bases and J by 2 bases; unmatched bases: 6. As DNA, the CDR3 is TGCGCCAGCAGCCCTGGACAGGTGCCCTACGAGCAGTACTTC. Protein sequence: CASSPGQVPYEQYF.

This clone was picked up many times. The gene calls are TRBV2 and TRBJ2-3; 7 bases align to TRBD2. The J segment lost 4 bases and the V segment lost 0 bases, leaving 4 bases of the junction unmatched. Germline CDR1 reads SNHLY; CDR2 reads FYNNEI. The CDR3 has 15 residues. In DNA form, the CDR3 reads TGTGCCAGCAGTGAAGCGGGGGGGAACTCAGATACGCAGTATTTT. Its translation is CASSEAGGNSDTQYF.

The chain combines TRBV6-6 with TRBJ2-2; a possible D gene is TRBD2 (5 bases). V was cut by 8 bases and J by 1 base, with 11 bases left in between. The CDR3 length is 14 residues. Germline V gives CDR1 MNHNY, CDR2 SVGAGI (reference sequence). CDR3 bases: TGTGCCAGCTCGGGGTCCCAGAACACCGGGGAGCTGTTTTTT. It codes for CASSGSQNTGELFF.

This clone appeared many times. V usage is TRBV19 and J usage is TRBJ2-2, with 8 bases aligning to TRBD2. CDR3 size: 13 residues. V dropped 7 bases and J dropped 6; count of bases not matched to a gene: 4. Germline V gene sequence: CDR1 LNHDA, CDR2 SQIVND (reference sequence). DNA for the CDR3: TGTGCCAGTACGCGGACTAGCTCCGGGGAGCTGTTTTTT. Translated, it gives CASTRTSSGELFF. The whole variable domain, filled in from reference TRBV19 and TRBJ2-2, reads DGGITQSPKYLFRKEGQNVTLSCEQNLNHDAMYWYRQDPGQGLRLIYYSQIVNDFQKGDIAEGYSVSREKKESFPLTVTSAQKNPTAFYLCASTRTSSGELFFGEGSRLTVL.

The V and J genes are TRBV25-1 and TRBJ2-7; 8 bases are a match to TRBD1. This CDR3 comprises 15 residues. V lost 3 bases to trimming and J lost 2 bases; unmatched junction nucleotides: 6. CDR1 and CDR2 from the germline V gene are MGHDK and SYGVNS. In DNA form, the CDR3 reads TGTGCCAGCAGTGATCTCGAGACAGGGGCCTACGAGCAGTACTTC. It specifies CASSDLETGAYEQYF.